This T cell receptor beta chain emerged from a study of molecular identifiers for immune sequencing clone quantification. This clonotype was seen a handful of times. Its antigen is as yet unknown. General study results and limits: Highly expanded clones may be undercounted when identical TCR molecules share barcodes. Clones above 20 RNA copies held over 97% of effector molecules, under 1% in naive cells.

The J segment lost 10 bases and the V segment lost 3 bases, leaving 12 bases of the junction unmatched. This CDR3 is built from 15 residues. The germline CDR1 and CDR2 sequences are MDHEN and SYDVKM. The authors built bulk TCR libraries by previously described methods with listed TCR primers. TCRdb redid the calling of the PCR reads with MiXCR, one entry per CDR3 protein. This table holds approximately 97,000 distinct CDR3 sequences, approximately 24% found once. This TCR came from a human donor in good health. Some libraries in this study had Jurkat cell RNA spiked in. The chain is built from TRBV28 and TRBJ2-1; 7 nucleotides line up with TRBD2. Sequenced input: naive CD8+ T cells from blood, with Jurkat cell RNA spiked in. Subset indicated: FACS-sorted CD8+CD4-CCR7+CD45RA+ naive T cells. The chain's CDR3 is CASSLSGGPNREQFF. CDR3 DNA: TGTGCCAGCAGTTTGTCGGGAGGCCCTAACAGAGAGCAGTTCTTC.